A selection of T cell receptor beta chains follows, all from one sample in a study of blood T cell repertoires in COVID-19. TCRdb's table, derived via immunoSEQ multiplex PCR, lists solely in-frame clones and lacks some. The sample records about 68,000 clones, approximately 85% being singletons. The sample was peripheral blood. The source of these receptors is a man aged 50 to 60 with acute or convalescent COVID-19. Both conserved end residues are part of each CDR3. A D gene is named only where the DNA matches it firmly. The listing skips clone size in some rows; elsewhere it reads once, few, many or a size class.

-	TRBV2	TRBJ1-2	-	TGTGCCAGCAGCCTTAGTCGCCGTAGCTACACCTTC	CASSLSRRSYTF
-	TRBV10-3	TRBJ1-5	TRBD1	TGTGCCATCAGCACCGGGACAGAAGGATATCAGCCCCAGCATTTT	CAISTGTEGYQPQHF
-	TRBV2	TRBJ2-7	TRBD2	TGTGCCAGCAGTGGGGGGGGACTTCGATACGAGCAGTACTTC	CASSGGGLRYEQYF
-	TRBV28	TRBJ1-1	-	TGTGCCAGCAGTTCCGGGGGTGACACTGAAGCTTTCTTT	CASSSGGDTEAFF
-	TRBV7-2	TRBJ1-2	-	TGTGCCAGCAGCACCCCCAACAGAGATGGCTACACCTTC	CASSTPNRDGYTF
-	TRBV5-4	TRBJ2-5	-	TGTGCCAGCAGCTTGGGGGACACAGAAGAGACCCAGTACTTC	CASSLGDTEETQYF
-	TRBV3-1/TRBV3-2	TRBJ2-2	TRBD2	TGTGCCAGCAGCCCCCGGACTAGCGGGGGCCTGAACACCGGGGAGCTGTTTTTT	CASSPRTSGGLNTGELFF
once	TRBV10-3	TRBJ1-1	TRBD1	TGTGCCATCAGTTCGGGACAGGGTTTGGACACTGAAGCTTTCTTT	CAISSGQGLDTEAFF
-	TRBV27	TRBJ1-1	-	TGTGCCAGCAGTTTATATGAGGGCCTGATGAACACTGAAGCTTTCTTT	CASSLYEGLMNTEAFF
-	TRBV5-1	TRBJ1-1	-	TGCGCCAGCAGCTTGGATTTTCCGCAGGGGAACACTGAAGCTTTCTTT	CASSLDFPQGNTEAFF
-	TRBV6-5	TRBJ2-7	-	TGTGCCAGCGGGCAGGGGCTAACCTACGAGCAGTACTTC	CASGQGLTYEQYF
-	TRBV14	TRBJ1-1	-	TGTGCCAGCAGCCAAGACGATGCGGTGAACACTGAAGCTTTCTTT	CASSQDDAVNTEAFF
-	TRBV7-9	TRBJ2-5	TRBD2	TGTGCCAGCAGCTTTTCCCTAGCGGTCCTGGAGACCCAGTACTTC	CASSFSLAVLETQYF
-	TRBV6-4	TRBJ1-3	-	TGTGCCAGCAGTGACGGCGTCGGGGGTCCTTCTGGAAACACCATATATTTT	CASSDGVGGPSGNTIYF
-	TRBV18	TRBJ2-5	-	TGTGCCAGCTCTTCAAGGGACTGGGGGGAGACCCAGTACTTC	CASSSRDWGETQYF
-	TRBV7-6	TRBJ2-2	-	TGTGCCAGCAGCAAGACAGGCCCGAACACCGGGGAGCTGTTTTTT	CASSKTGPNTGELFF
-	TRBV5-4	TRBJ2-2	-	TGTGCCAGCAGCTTGCCGCAGGGTCTCAACACCGGGGAGCTGTTTTTT	CASSLPQGLNTGELFF
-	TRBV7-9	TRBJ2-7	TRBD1	TGTGCCAGCAGCCCGAGGGACAGGGGGCTCCCTCGCGAGCAGTACTTC	CASSPRDRGLPREQYF
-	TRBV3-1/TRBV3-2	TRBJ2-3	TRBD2	TGTGCCAGCAGCCAAGCCCTAGCGGCGATCTATACGCAGTATTTT	CASSQALAAIYTQYF
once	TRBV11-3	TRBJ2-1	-	TGTGCCAGCAGCATATCCAGGGATGAGCAGTTCTTC	CASSISRDEQFF
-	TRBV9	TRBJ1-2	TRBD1	TGTGCCAGCAGTGCAGGGACAGGCTATGGCTACACCTTC	CASSAGTGYGYTF
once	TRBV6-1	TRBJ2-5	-	TGTGCCAGCAGTGAATGGAGTAGGGGTTGGGGAGAGACCCAGTACTTC	CASSEWSRGWGETQYF
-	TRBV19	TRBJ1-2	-	TGTGCCAGTAGTGCACAGGGCTCCAGTGGTGGCTACACCTTC	CASSAQGSSGGYTF
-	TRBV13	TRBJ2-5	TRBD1	TGTGCCAGCAGAGATTCCACAGGGGCGGTAGAGACCCAGTACTTC	CASRDSTGAVETQYF
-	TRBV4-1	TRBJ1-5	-	TGCGCCAGCAGCCAAGAAGGTGGGGCCGCCCGCGCCCAGCATTTT	CASSQEGGAARAQHF
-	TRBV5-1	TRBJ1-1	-	TGCGCCAGCAGCTTTTCGGAGGGGCTGAACACTGAAGCTTTCTTT	CASSFSEGLNTEAFF
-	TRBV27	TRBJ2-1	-	TGTGCCAGCAGTTTAACTTTGGAAGCGGCTAACAATGAGCAGTTCTTC	CASSLTLEAANNEQFF
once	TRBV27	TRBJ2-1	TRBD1	TGTGCCAGCAGTCCCCTTGGGACAGGGGATGAGCAGTTCTTC	CASSPLGTGDEQFF
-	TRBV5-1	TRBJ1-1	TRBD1	TGCGCCAGCAGCTTATCCCGGGACAGGGGGAACACTGAAGCTTTCTTT	CASSLSRDRGNTEAFF
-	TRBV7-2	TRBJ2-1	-	TGTGCCAGCAGCTTAGTAGGTACCACAGGGAATGAGCAGTTCTTC	CASSLVGTTGNEQFF
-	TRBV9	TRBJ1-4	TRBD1	TGTGCCAGCAGCGCATCATCCAGGGGGTATAATGAAAAACTGTTTTTT	CASSASSRGYNEKLFF
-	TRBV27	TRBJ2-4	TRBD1	TGTGCCAGCAGTGCCCGGACAGGGGAAGCCAAAAACATTCAGTACTTC	CASSARTGEAKNIQYF
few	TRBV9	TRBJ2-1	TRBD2	TGTGCCAGCAGCCCGCGGGACTACTCCTACAATGAGCAGTTCTTC	CASSPRDYSYNEQFF
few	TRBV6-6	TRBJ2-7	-	TGTGCCAGCAGTTACTCCGGTCTATACGAGCAGTACTTC	CASSYSGLYEQYF
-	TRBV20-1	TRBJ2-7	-	TGCAGTGCTAGTTATCTGTCCTACGAGCAGTACTTC	CSASYLSYEQYF
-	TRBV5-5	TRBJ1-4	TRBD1	TGTGCCAGCAGCTACACCGGACAGGGCACTAATGAAAAACTGTTTTTT	CASSYTGQGTNEKLFF
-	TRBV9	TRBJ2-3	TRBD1	TGTGCCAGCAGCGCACTCCCGGCAGGGGGCGTGGGGCCCACAGATACGCAGTATTTT	CASSALPAGGVGPTDTQYF
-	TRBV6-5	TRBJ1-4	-	TGTGCCAGCAGTTACAGTCTTAAACTCCGGGGTGAAAAACTGTTTTTT	CASSYSLKLRGEKLFF
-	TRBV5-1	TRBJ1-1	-	TGCGCCAGCAGCTTGGGCCTCACAGATTACACTGAAGCTTTCTTT	CASSLGLTDYTEAFF
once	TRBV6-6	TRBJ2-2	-	TGTGCCAGCAGCCAAAGCGGGAACACCGGGGAGCTGTTTTTT	CASSQSGNTGELFF
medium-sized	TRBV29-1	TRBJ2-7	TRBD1	TGCAGCGTTACAGGACAGGGTACCCTCGAGCAGTACTTC	CSVTGQGTLEQYF
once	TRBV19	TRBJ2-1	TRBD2	TGTGCCAGTAGTATTAGTGGGCGGGGGGGCCAAAATGAGCAGTTCTTC	CASSISGRGGQNEQFF
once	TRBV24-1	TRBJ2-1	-	TGTGCCACCAGTGATTGGAGGGGGGGGTCCTACAATGAGCAGTTCTTC	CATSDWRGGSYNEQFF
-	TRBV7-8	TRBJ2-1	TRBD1	TGTGCCAGCAGCCCCGGGACAGGGACCCCTAGCAATGAGCAGTTCTTC	CASSPGTGTPSNEQFF
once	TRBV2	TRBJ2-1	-	TGTGCCAGCAGTGTAAGCCTCTACAATGAGCAGTTCTTC	CASSVSLYNEQFF
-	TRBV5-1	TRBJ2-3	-	TGCGCCAGCAGCCCCGGGGGTACGACCGATACGCAGTATTTT	CASSPGGTTDTQYF
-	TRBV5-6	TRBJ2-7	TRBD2	TGTGCCAGCAGTCAGGGACTAGCGGGGTATTACGAGCAGTACTTC	CASSQGLAGYYEQYF
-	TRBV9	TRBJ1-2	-	TGTGCCAGCAGCGCGAGGGTGAACCGGAACTATGGCTACACCTTC	CASSARVNRNYGYTF
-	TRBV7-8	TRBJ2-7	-	TGTGCCAGCAGCACCATCCCAGGAAACCCCTACGAGCAGTACTTC	CASSTIPGNPYEQYF
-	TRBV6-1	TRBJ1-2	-	TGTGCCAGCAGTGAAGCGCCGGACAGACTCAGCTATGGCTACACCTTC	CASSEAPDRLSYGYTF
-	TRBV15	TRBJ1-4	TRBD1	TGTGCCACCAGCACAATATCACAGGGGAATGAAAAACTGTTTTTT	CATSTISQGNEKLFF
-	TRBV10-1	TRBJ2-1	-	TGCGCCAGCAGTGAGTCGGCGGGGAATCCGCCGTTCTTC	CASSESAGNPPFF
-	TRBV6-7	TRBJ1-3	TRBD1	TGTGCCAGCAGTTACAGGGGGCAAGGAAACACCATATATTTT	CASSYRGQGNTIYF
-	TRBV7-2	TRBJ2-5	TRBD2	TGTGCCAGCAGCGTCGGGGGGTCCCAAGAGACCCAGTACTTC	CASSVGGSQETQYF
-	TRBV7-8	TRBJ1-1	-	TGTGCCAGCAGCTTAGGGGCAGGCCGTAAAGGCGAAGCTTTCTTT	CASSLGAGRKGEAFF
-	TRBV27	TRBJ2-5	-	TGTGCCAGCAGTGTCCTAAGCTCGGAGACCCAGTACTTC	CASSVLSSETQYF
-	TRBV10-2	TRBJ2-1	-	TGCGCCAGCAGTGAGGGATCTCGGACTCAGCAGTTCTTC	CASSEGSRTQQFF